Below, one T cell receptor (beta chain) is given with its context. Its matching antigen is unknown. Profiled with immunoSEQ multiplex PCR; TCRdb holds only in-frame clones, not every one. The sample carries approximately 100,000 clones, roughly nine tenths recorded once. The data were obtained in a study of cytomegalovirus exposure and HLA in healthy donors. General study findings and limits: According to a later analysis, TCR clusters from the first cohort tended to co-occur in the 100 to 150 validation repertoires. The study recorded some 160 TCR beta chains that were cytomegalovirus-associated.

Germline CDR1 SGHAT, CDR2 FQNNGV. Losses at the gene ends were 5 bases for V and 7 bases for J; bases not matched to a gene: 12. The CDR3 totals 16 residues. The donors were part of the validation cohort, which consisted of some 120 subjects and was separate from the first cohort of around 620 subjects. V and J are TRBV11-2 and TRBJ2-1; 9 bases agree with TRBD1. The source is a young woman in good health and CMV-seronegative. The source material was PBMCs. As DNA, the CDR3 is TGTGCCAGCAGCCGAAACAGGGGGCAAGGAGGGAATGAGCAGTTCTTC. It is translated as CASSRNRGQGGNEQFF.